These 2 T cell receptor beta chains share one sample of origin, sequenced in a study of post-analysis software for immune sequencing data. The study, taken as a whole, reports: Patients carried roughly 5 TRBV segments more frequently than controls did, and TRBV5-6, TRBV5-1 and TRBV20-1 were among them.

Their cognate antigens are unknown. Unique molecular identifiers tagged the TCR beta cDNA libraries. One entry per CDR3 protein, called by TCRdb with MiXCR from the PCR reads. The profile shows hundreds of thousands of distinct CDR3 sequences, 25% to 30% of them singletons. Sequenced: blood. These receptors were obtained from a girl aged 5 to 17 with multiple sclerosis.

The V gene is TRBV29-1, the J gene TRBJ1-5, with 7 bases lining up with TRBD1. Germline assignment: CDR1 SQVTM and CDR2 ANQGSEA. V gave up 6 bases and J gave up 0 bases; unmatched junction bases: 5. The CDR3 has 14 amino acids. This CDR3 is CSVVTGNSNQPQHF. CDR3 sequence (DNA): TGCAGCGTAGTGACAGGGAATAGCAATCAGCCCCAGCATTTT.

This clonotype has a count of ten or more. The chain uses TRBV24-1 and TRBJ2-5, with D unclear. Trimming stripped 9 bases from V and 2 bases from J, with 18 bases between. Germline V gene lookup returns CDR1 KGHDR and CDR2 SFDVKD. This CDR3 contains 15 residues. The chain's CDR3 is CATGRIGAEQETQYF. DNA of the CDR3: TGTGCCACCGGCCGTATAGGCGCAGAGCAAGAGACCCAGTACTTC.